Below, 29 T cell receptor beta chains from the same sample are listed, as sequenced in a study of blood T cell repertoires in COVID-19. Clones were sequenced by immunoSEQ multiplex PCR, and TCRdb holds only the in-frame ones, with some missing. The data hold 370,000 or so clones, with 70% to 90% observed a single time. The sequenced material came from PBMCs or T cells enriched from blood (not recorded which). These receptors were taken from a young man who had recovered from COVID-19.

The V call is TRBV7-2, the J call TRBJ1-5; D unclear. V lost 5 bases to trimming and J lost 6 bases, with 8 bases between them. The CDR3 loop spans 12 amino acids. CDR1 and CDR2 (germline): SGHTA, FQGNSA. The CDR3 here is CASSPPSQPQHF. CDR3 DNA sequence: TGTGCCAGCAGCCCCCCGAGTCAGCCCCAGCATTTT.

This sequence joins TRBV30 and TRBJ2-7; tentatively, D is TRBD1 (5 bases). CDR1 GTSNPN and CDR2 SVGIG come from the germline V gene (reference sequence). V was shortened by 2 bases and J by 3 bases, with 8 bases between the two germline ends. The length of the CDR3 is 12 residues. The CDR3 is CAWSTGHYEQYF. The CDR3 bases are TGTGCCTGGAGTACAGGCCACTACGAGCAGTACTTC. The full variable domain, in which reference TRBV30 and TRBJ2-7 provide the parts outside the CDR3, is SQTIHQWPATLVQPVGSPLSLECTVEGTSNPNLYWYRQAAGRGLQLLFYSVGIGQISSEVPQNLSASRPQDRQFILSSKKLLLSDSGFYLCAWSTGHYEQYFGPGTRLTVT.

The rearrangement joins TRBV5-4 to TRBJ1-2; D may be TRBD1 (5 bases). This CDR3 is 14 amino acids long. The ends were cut back, 3 bases at V and 8 bases at J, with 17 bases in the middle. Germline-derived CDR1 and CDR2 are SGHNT and YYREEE (reference sequence). In DNA form, the CDR3 reads TGTGCCAGCAGCTCAACTCAAGGGGCGGTGGGCTACACCTTC. As protein: CASSSTQGAVGYTF. Based on the CDR3 plus reference TRBV5-4 and TRBJ1-2, the full variable domain is ETGVTQSPTHLIKTRGQQVTLRCSSQSGHNTVSWYQQALGQGPQFIFQYYREEENGRGNFPPRFSGLQFPNYSSELNVNALELDDSALYLCASSSTQGAVGYTFGSGTRLTVV.

This rearrangement joins TRBV7-3 to TRBJ1-1; weak D call: TRBD1 (5 bases). Trimming took 1 base from V and 5 from J, leaving 8 bases between them. Germline lookup yields CDR1 SGHTA and CDR2 FQGTGA. The CDR3 runs 13 residues. CDR3 residues: CASSLNGATEAFF. The CDR3 DNA reads TGTGCCAGCAGCTTAAATGGGGCTACTGAAGCTTTCTTT.

V and J are TRBV5-1 and TRBJ1-3; TRBD1 is a possible D gene (5 bases). The CDR3 is 16 residues long. The V and J ends lost 0 bases and 0 bases respectively, with 10 bases between them. The germline V gene has CDR1 SGHRS and CDR2 YFSETQ. CDR3 nucleotide sequence: TGCGCCAGCAGCTTGGGGGTAACAGGCTCTGGAAACACCATATATTTT. Translated, it gives CASSLGVTGSGNTIYF.

The gene calls are TRBV6-2 or TRBV6-3 and TRBJ2-7; D uncertain. Trimming took 0 bases from V and 3 from J, leaving 18 bases between them. Looked up from germline, CDR1 is MNHEY and CDR2 is SVGEGT. The CDR3 consists of 17 residues. CDR3 residues: CASSYSKVSGLVYEQYF. CDR3 sequence (DNA): TGTGCCAGCAGTTACTCGAAAGTCAGTGGTCTTGTCTACGAGCAGTACTTC.

The rearrangement links TRBV27 to TRBJ1-5, with D unresolved. The CDR3 loop spans 14 amino acids. Germline-derived CDR1 and CDR2 are MNHEY and SMNVEV (reference sequence). V lost 2 bases and J lost 6, with 11 bases in between. In DNA form, the CDR3 reads TGTGCCAGCAGTTTAGTACGGTCAGGTCAGCCCCAGCATTTT. Protein: CASSLVRSGQPQHF.

This clone was found once. The chain carries TRBV7-9 and TRBJ1-1, with 10 bases fitting TRBD1. CDR1 is SEHNR and CDR2 is FQNEAQ in the germline V gene (reference sequence). The CDR3 spans 16 residues. Germline trimming cut 4 bases from V and 6 bases from J; bases unmatched to any gene: 11. The CDR3 DNA is TGTGCCAGCAGCTCCAGGGCGGGACAGGGGTTCGCTGAAGCTTTCTTT. It codes for CASSSRAGQGFAEAFF.

This chain connects TRBV15 to TRBJ1-4; 7 nucleotides agree with TRBD1. Germline CDR1 and CDR2: LNHNV and YYDKDF (reference sequence). The CDR3 loop spans 16 amino acids. The V gene end was trimmed by 4 bases and the J gene end by 6 bases; junction bases not matched to a gene: 11. This CDR3 reads CATSTDREIGYEKLFF. DNA of the CDR3: TGTGCCACCAGCACTGACAGGGAAATTGGGTATGAAAAACTGTTTTTT.

CDR3 sequence: CASSVPGQPFYGYTF. DNA of the CDR3: TGTGCCAGCAGCGTCCCGGGACAGCCTTTCTATGGCTACACCTTC. The genes are TRBV5-5 and TRBJ1-2; 7 bases agree with TRBD1. Germline values: CDR1 SGHKS, CDR2 YYEKEE (reference sequence). V lost 4 bases and J lost 4; bases outside the gene matches: 10. CDR3 length: 15 residues.

This clone was seen a handful of times. V and J are TRBV7-9 and TRBJ2-1; 8 bases line up with TRBD1. Germline V gene sequence: CDR1 SEHNR, CDR2 FQNEAQ (reference sequence). J gave up 7 bases and V 1 base, and 3 bases lay outside the gene matches. The CDR3 extends over 14 amino acids. CDR3 region: CASSLGTGGNEQFF. For the CDR3, the DNA is TGTGCCAGCAGCTTAGGAACAGGGGGTAATGAGCAGTTCTTC.

The chain combines TRBV7-2 with TRBJ2-7; D gene ambiguous. CDR1 and CDR2 from the germline V gene are SGHTA and FQGNSA. Deletions cut 4 bases from V and 5 bases from J, with 9 bases between. The CDR3 covers 12 residues. The CDR3: CASSSPRDEQYF. CDR3 nucleotides: TGTGCCAGCAGCTCCCCTCGGGACGAGCAGTACTTC.

The chain's CDR3 is CASSGLVTEAFF. CDR3 DNA: TGTGCCAGTAGTGGCCTTGTCACTGAAGCTTTCTTT. The V call is TRBV19, the J call TRBJ1-1; D is uncertain. Germline loops: CDR1 LNHDA, CDR2 SQIVND (reference sequence). The CDR3 runs to 12 residues. Trimming shortened V by 5 bases and J by 4 bases, and 8 bases separated the two germline ends.

This rearrangement joins TRBV9 to TRBJ2-6; TRBD2 matches at 8 bases. The CDR3 sequence is 16 residues long. Germline-derived CDR1 and CDR2 are SGDLS and YYNGEE. V gave up 6 bases and J gave up 0 bases; unmatched junction bases: 5. The CDR3 loop reads CASKAGGSSGANVLTF. The CDR3 DNA reads as TGTGCCAGCAAGGCGGGGGGATCCTCTGGGGCCAACGTCCTGACTTTC.

This chain links TRBV6-5 with TRBJ1-1; possible D gene TRBD1, 6 bases. Looked up from germline, CDR1 is MNHEY and CDR2 is SVGAGI. Trimming took 2 bases from V and 5 from J, leaving 15 bases between them. This CDR3 is built from 15 residues. The chain's CDR3 is CASSYAQGIRTEAFF. CDR3 in DNA: TGTGCCAGCAGTTACGCTCAGGGGATAAGGACTGAAGCTTTCTTT.

J is TRBJ2-2 and V is TRBV10-3; D is possibly TRBD2 (6 bases). Germline values: CDR1 ENHRY, CDR2 SYGVKD. This CDR3 has 13 amino acids. Trimming took 6 bases from V and 3 from J, leaving 8 bases between them. In nucleotides, the CDR3 is TGTGCCATCAGATCGGGAGACACCGGGGAGCTGTTTTTT. Translating it yields CAIRSGDTGELFF.

The chain links TRBV29-1 to TRBJ1-2; possible D gene TRBD1, 5 bases. In germline, CDR1 is SQVTM, CDR2 ANQGSEA. Trimming left V 2 bases short and J 2 bases short, with 9 bases between. This CDR3 spans 13 amino acids. This CDR3 is CSVERTRNYGYTF. In DNA form, the CDR3 reads TGCAGCGTTGAAAGGACACGGAACTATGGCTACACCTTC.

This chain links TRBV10-1 with TRBJ2-2; D is unresolved. CDR1 and CDR2 from the germline V gene are WNHNN and SYGVQD (reference sequence). The CDR3 covers 14 residues. Trimming pared 1 base from V and 1 base from J, leaving 4 bases between. The CDR3 sequence is CASSELQNTGELFF. For the CDR3, the DNA is TGCGCCAGCAGTGAGTTACAGAACACCGGGGAGCTGTTTTTT.

The CDR3 region is CASSDLRFYTYEQYF. CDR3 DNA: TGTGCCAGCAGTGACCTGCGGTTTTACACGTACGAGCAGTACTTC. This chain connects TRBV6-1 to TRBJ2-7, with D unclear. Trimming removed 3 bases from V and 4 bases from J, with 16 bases in between. CDR3 length: 15 residues. CDR1 is MNHNS and CDR2 is SASEGT in the germline V gene.

The CDR3 DNA reads TGTGCCTGGAGTCCTGGACAGGGTTTTAAAAATGGCTACACCTTC. As protein: CAWSPGQGFKNGYTF. The chain recombines TRBV30 with TRBJ1-2; 8 positions agree with TRBD1. This CDR3 has 15 residues. The V gene end was trimmed by 2 bases and the J gene end by 6 bases; junction bases not matched to a gene: 11. Per the germline V gene, CDR1 is GTSNPN and CDR2 is SVGIG (reference sequence).

The chain uses TRBV9 and TRBJ1-5; 8 nucleotides align to TRBD1. J lost 1 base, V lost 0 bases, and 3 bases had no gene match. This CDR3 has 16 amino acids. The germline V gene has CDR1 SGDLS and CDR2 YYNGEE. CDR3 amino acids: CASSVDPGGSNQPQHF. The CDR3, as DNA: TGTGCCAGCAGCGTAGATCCAGGGGGCAGCAATCAGCCCCAGCATTTT.

This clone came up once. CDR3 DNA: TGTGCCAGCACCGGGTATGAGGCCAAAAACATTCAGTACTTC. Residues: CASTGYEAKNIQYF. The rearrangement uses TRBV2 and TRBJ2-4, with D uncertain. V was clipped by 7 bases and J by 1 base, with 11 bases between them. Germline V lookup: CDR1 SNHLY, CDR2 FYNNEI. The CDR3 contains 14 residues.

The chain couples TRBV18 to TRBJ2-3; 10 positions agree with TRBD1. CDR3 length: 13 amino acids. Germline loops: CDR1 KGHSH, CDR2 LQKENI. The J segment lost 8 bases and the V segment lost 5 bases, leaving 4 bases of the junction unmatched. This CDR3 is CASSDRGLVTQYF. In nucleotides, the CDR3 is TGTGCCAGCTCAGACAGGGGGCTTGTTACGCAGTATTTT.

The chain joins TRBV18 to TRBJ1-2; D ambiguous. The CDR3 contains 12 residues. Trimming pared 0 bases from V and 10 bases from J, leaving 9 bases between. Per the germline V gene, CDR1 is KGHSH and CDR2 is LQKENI. Written as DNA, the CDR3 is TGTGCCAGCTCACCACCGGGAGGGATCTACACCTTC. Translation gives CASSPPGGIYTF.

The V and J genes are TRBV7-9 and TRBJ1-2; tentative D call: TRBD1 (6 bases). The ends were cut back, 3 bases at V and 6 bases at J, with 20 bases in the middle. Germline V gene lookup returns CDR1 SEHNR and CDR2 FQNEAQ (reference sequence). This CDR3 contains 16 residues. The CDR3 here is CASSLGHQGRKDGYTF. In DNA form, the CDR3 reads TGTGCCAGCAGCTTGGGTCACCAGGGGCGTAAGGATGGCTACACCTTC.

This clone was seen only once. The chain links TRBV12-3 or TRBV12-4 to TRBJ1-1, with D possibly being TRBD1 (6 bases). Trimming removed 6 bases at V and 4 bases at J, with 12 bases between. The CDR3 extends over 13 amino acids. For the CDR3, the DNA is TGTGCCAGCAGCTTCGACAGGAGCACTGAAGCTTTCTTT. It yields the protein CASSFDRSTEAFF.

The gene calls are TRBV5-4 and TRBJ2-7; TRBD1 matches 9 bases. The CDR3 has 14 amino acids. Germline trimming cut 2 bases from V and 2 bases from J; bases unmatched to any gene: 2. The germline V gene has CDR1 SGHNT and CDR2 YYREEE (reference sequence). The CDR3 nucleotides read TGTGCCAGCAGCTTCTGGGACAGGGCCTACGAGCAGTACTTC. It translates to CASSFWDRAYEQYF. The variable domain in full, completed from reference TRBV5-4 and TRBJ2-7, reads ETGVTQSPTHLIKTRGQQVTLRCSSQSGHNTVSWYQQALGQGPQFIFQYYREEENGRGNFPPRFSGLQFPNYSSELNVNALELDDSALYLCASSFWDRAYEQYFGPGTRLTVT.

V gene TRBV29-1 combines with J gene TRBJ2-3, with 10 positions matching TRBD1. Germline assignment: CDR1 SQVTM and CDR2 ANQGSEA. V was pared by 6 bases and J by 8 bases, with 11 bases of the junction left unmatched. The CDR3 loop spans 14 amino acids. CDR3 sequence: CSVRGTGERPTQYF. CDR3 DNA: TGCAGCGTCAGGGGGACAGGGGAAAGGCCTACGCAGTATTTT.

This clone was observed a few times. The V and J genes are TRBV7-9 and TRBJ2-1; perhaps TRBD1 as D (6 bases). From germline, CDR1 is SEHNR and CDR2 FQNEAQ (reference sequence). The germline V and J ends were trimmed by 5 bases and 6 bases, with 11 bases remaining between them. This CDR3 contains 13 residues. The CDR3 DNA sequence: TGTGCCAGCAGCAATGGACAGTTCAATGAGCAGTTCTTC. Amino acids: CASSNGQFNEQFF.